These 21 T cell receptor beta chains came from one sample sequenced in a study of T cells in Graves' hyperthyroidism and ophthalmopathy. It was RNA transcripts that yielded the amplified TCR beta CDR3 regions. RT-PCR in the first round (using the HTBI primer set) targeted the TCR CDR3. TCRdb itself ran the multiplex PCR reads through MiXCR, one entry per CDR3 protein. The table lists over 700,000 distinct CDR3 sequences, about 17% of them singletons. The material sequenced was blood. The source of these receptors is a woman aged 50 to 65 with Graves' hyperthyroidism that later progressed to Graves' ophthalmopathy.

V gene TRBV28 combines with J gene TRBJ2-2; maybe TRBD2 (5 bases). The length of the CDR3 is 18 residues. Deletions cut 6 bases from V and 0 bases from J, with 20 bases between. Germline loops: CDR1 MDHEN, CDR2 SYDVKM. The CDR3 DNA is TGTGCCAGCAGCCCTCCCCCCCGGGGAATTTCGAACACCGGGGAGCTGTTTTTT. Its protein is CASSPPPRGISNTGELFF.

This clonotype occurred a few times. The V gene is TRBV7-6, the J gene TRBJ2-5, with D tentatively TRBD2 (6 bases). The V gene lost 1 base and the J gene lost 4 bases, with 22 bases spanning the gap. Germline V gives CDR1 SGHVS, CDR2 FNYEAQ. CDR3 size: 18 residues. For the CDR3, the DNA is TGTGCCAGCAGCTTAGGCGTATCTAGACTAGTAGGAAGAGAGACCCAGTACTTC. It encodes CASSLGVSRLVGRETQYF.

The rearrangement links TRBV7-9 to TRBJ1-3; D is uncertain. Germline assignment: CDR1 SEHNR and CDR2 FQNEAQ (reference sequence). The CDR3 consists of 11 residues. V was trimmed by 5 bases and J by 8 bases, leaving 7 bases between them. This CDR3 is CASSPDHTIYF. In nucleotides, the CDR3 is TGTGCCAGCAGCCCGGACCACACCATATATTTT.

A few counts support this clonotype. The chain joins TRBV4-1 to TRBJ2-7; tentative D call: TRBD1 (6 bases). Germline lookup yields CDR1 MGHRA and CDR2 YSYEKL. CDR3 length: 16 residues. Trimming removed 0 bases at V and 0 bases at J, with 12 bases between. Here the CDR3 reads CASSQESYRDSYEQYF. Here the CDR3 DNA reads TGCGCCAGCAGCCAAGAAAGTTACAGGGACTCCTACGAGCAGTACTTC.

In this sample, this clonotype turned up many times. V is TRBV18 and J is TRBJ1-2, with D perhaps TRBD1 (5 bases). V lost 3 bases, J lost 6 bases, and 11 bases lay in between. The CDR3 contains 13 residues. Germline V gives CDR1 KGHSH, CDR2 LQKENI. CDR3 region: CASSPGLPDGYTF. The CDR3 DNA follows: TGTGCCAGCTCACCGGGACTCCCGGATGGCTACACCTTC. The whole variable domain, filled in from reference TRBV18 and TRBJ1-2, reads NAGVMQNPRHLVRRRGQEARLRCSPMKGHSHVYWYRQLPEEGLKFMVYLQKENIIDESGMPKERFSAEFPKEGPSILRIQQVVRGDSAAYFCASSPGLPDGYTFGSGTRLTVV.

This clonotype was picked up one time. CDR3 in DNA: TGCGCCAGCAGCTTGGAAGCAGGGGGCGTTAATCAGCCCCAGCATTTT. Protein: CASSLEAGGVNQPQHF. The gene calls are TRBV5-1 and TRBJ1-5; 8 bases align to TRBD1. Trimming took 0 bases from V and 4 from J; bases not matched to a gene: 6. The CDR3 contains 16 residues. The germline V gene encodes CDR1 SGHRS and CDR2 YFSETQ.

This clonotype was counted only a few times. The V gene is TRBV5-1, the J gene TRBJ2-7; no reliable D call. Germline V CDR1 and CDR2: SGHRS, YFSETQ. With 0 bases removed from V and 0 bases from J, the gap between germline ends came to 10 bases. There are 15 residues in the CDR3. The chain's CDR3 is CASSLGQRSSYEQYF. The CDR3 DNA sequence: TGCGCCAGCAGCTTGGGGCAGCGAAGCTCCTACGAGCAGTACTTC.

This clonotype was counted at least ten times. The chain couples TRBV7-8 to TRBJ2-7; 12 bases are a match to TRBD2. This CDR3 spans 15 amino acids. The ends lost 3 bases at V and 7 bases at J; junction bases unmatched: 7. In germline, CDR1 is SGHVS, CDR2 FQNEAQ. DNA for the CDR3: TGTGCCAGCAGCTTGAAACTAGCGGGGGGACAAGAGCAGTACTTC. This codes for CASSLKLAGGQEQYF.

This clonotype came up many times. The gene calls are TRBV5-1 and TRBJ2-3, with TRBD1 matching 10 bases. The trim removed 4 bases at V and 0 bases at J, leaving 8 bases unmatched. This CDR3 region has 17 residues. The V gene's germline CDR1 is SGHRS and CDR2 YFSETQ. CDR3 nucleotides: TGCGCCAGCAGCCCCCGGGACAGGGGACTTAGCACAGATACGCAGTATTTT. Protein: CASSPRDRGLSTDTQYF.

This clonotype was counted a few times. The chain has TRBV18 and TRBJ2-7, with D hard to call. This CDR3 has 13 residues. The V gene lost 2 bases and the J gene lost 5 bases, with 10 bases spanning the gap. Germline CDR1 KGHSH, CDR2 LQKENI. CDR3 DNA sequence: TGTGCCAGCTCACCAATAGCCAACCACGAGCAGTACTTC. Protein product: CASSPIANHEQYF.

This clonotype turned up a few times. The chain combines TRBV6-2 or TRBV6-3 with TRBJ1-1; 11 bases fit TRBD1. Trimming removed 9 bases from V and 2 bases from J; junction bases left unmatched: 14. Germline CDR1 MNHEY, CDR2 SVGEGT. CDR3 length equals 17 residues. The CDR3 DNA reads as TGTGCCAGTGACCCGGGACAGGGGGTTCCATTTAACACTGAAGCTTTCTTT. Residues: CASDPGQGVPFNTEAFF.

There are a few counts of this clonotype. This chain connects TRBV18 to TRBJ1-2, with 8 bases fitting TRBD1. In germline, CDR1 is KGHSH, CDR2 LQKENI. The CDR3 has 14 amino acids. Trimming removed 6 bases from V and 8 bases from J; junction bases left unmatched: 11. This chain's CDR3 is CASSGQGEVLGYTF. CDR3 DNA: TGTGCCAGCTCTGGACAGGGAGAGGTGTTGGGCTACACCTTC.

This clonotype was recorded many times. A read error may account for a junction end that differs from germline. The V call is TRBV5-1, the J call TRBJ2-1; D unclear. This CDR3 is 13 amino acids long. Germline CDR1 SGHRS, CDR2 YFSETQ. The CDR3: CASSGSSYNEQFF. The CDR3 region has the DNA TGTGCCAGCAGTGGCAGCTCCTACAATGAGCAGTTCTTC.

This clonotype was counted ten times or more. The gene calls are TRBV9 and TRBJ1-2; no clear D. Per the germline V gene, CDR1 is SGDLS and CDR2 is YYNGEE. The CDR3 loop spans 16 amino acids. Trimming took 4 bases from V and 4 from J, leaving 20 bases between them. The CDR3 is CASSPRTSTAGYGYTF. The CDR3 DNA is TGTGCCAGCAGCCCCAGGACCTCAACCGCAGGCTATGGCTACACCTTC. The full variable domain, with the rest looked up from reference TRBV9 and TRBJ1-2, is DSGVTQTPKHLITATGQRVTLRCSPRSGDLSVYWYQQSLDQGLQFLIQYYNGEERAKGNILERFSAQQFPDLHSELNLSSLELGDSALYFCASSPRTSTAGYGYTFGSGTRLTVV.

The chain has TRBV6-2 or TRBV6-3 and TRBJ1-5; perhaps TRBD1 as D (5 bases). CDR3 length equals 15 residues. V lost 5 bases and J lost 2, with 13 bases in between. CDR1 and CDR2 (germline): MNHEY, SVGEGT. This chain's CDR3 is CASSPFGGGNQPQHF. DNA for the CDR3: TGTGCCAGCAGTCCCTTTGGGGGAGGCAATCAGCCCCAGCATTTT.

The chain recombines TRBV19 with TRBJ2-2; D is ambiguous. Germline V lookup: CDR1 LNHDA, CDR2 SQIVND (reference sequence). This CDR3 region has 15 residues. V was pared by 7 bases and J by 0 bases, with 12 bases between. The chain's CDR3 is CASNSATANTGELFF. The CDR3 DNA reads TGTGCCAGTAACTCGGCGACGGCGAACACCGGGGAGCTGTTTTTT. The full variable domain, its missing parts supplied by reference TRBV19 and TRBJ2-2, is DGGITQSPKYLFRKEGQNVTLSCEQNLNHDAMYWYRQDPGQGLRLIYYSQIVNDFQKGDIAEGYSVSREKKESFPLTVTSAQKNPTAFYLCASNSATANTGELFFGEGSRLTVL.

This clonotype has ten or more counts. CDR3 region: CASSPPPLRGNTEAFF. CDR3 bases: TGTGCCAGCAGCCCACCACCCCTACGGGGGAACACTGAAGCTTTCTTT. This chain uses TRBV7-2 with TRBJ1-1; D unresolved. This CDR3 region has 16 residues. Trimming took 5 bases from V and 1 from J, leaving 17 bases between them. Germline V gene sequence: CDR1 SGHTA, CDR2 FQGNSA.

The chain uses TRBV6-2 or TRBV6-3 and TRBJ1-4; D might be TRBD1 (5 bases). The V and J ends lost 11 bases and 8 bases respectively, with 24 bases between them. This CDR3 has 15 amino acids. CDR1 is MNHEY, CDR2 SVGEGT, per germline. In nucleotides, the CDR3 is TGTGCCGGCAACTCCCCGTCGGGGGTAGGGGAAAAACTGTTTTTT. It encodes CAGNSPSGVGEKLFF.

This clonotype has a handful of counts. The V and J genes are TRBV3-1 and TRBJ2-7, with 7 bases lining up with TRBD1. Trimming removed 4 bases from V and 3 bases from J; junction bases left unmatched: 6. CDR3 length: 14 residues. Germline assignment: CDR1 LGHDT and CDR2 YNNKEL (reference sequence). The chain's CDR3 is CASSLKGQIYEQYF. The CDR3 nucleotides are TGTGCCAGCAGCCTGAAGGGACAGATCTACGAGCAGTACTTC.

The CDR3 region is CASSLGGAVSYGYTF. CDR3 coding DNA: TGTGCCAGCAGCCTTGGAGGGGCGGTCAGCTATGGCTACACCTTC. The chain is built from TRBV11-2 and TRBJ1-2; D might be TRBD1 (5 bases). Germline loops: CDR1 SGHAT, CDR2 FQNNGV. Trimming shortened V by 5 bases and J by 4 bases, and 17 bases separated the two germline ends. This CDR3 is 15 amino acids long.

The chain employs TRBV29-1 and TRBJ2-7; 7 nucleotides agree with TRBD1. V shed 6 bases, J shed 2 bases, and the junction held 7 bases outside the gene matches. CDR1 is SQVTM, CDR2 ANQGSEA, per germline. The CDR3 is made up of 13 amino acids. The chain's CDR3 is CSVETGTAYEQYF. For the CDR3, the DNA is TGCAGCGTCGAGACCGGGACAGCCTACGAGCAGTACTTC.